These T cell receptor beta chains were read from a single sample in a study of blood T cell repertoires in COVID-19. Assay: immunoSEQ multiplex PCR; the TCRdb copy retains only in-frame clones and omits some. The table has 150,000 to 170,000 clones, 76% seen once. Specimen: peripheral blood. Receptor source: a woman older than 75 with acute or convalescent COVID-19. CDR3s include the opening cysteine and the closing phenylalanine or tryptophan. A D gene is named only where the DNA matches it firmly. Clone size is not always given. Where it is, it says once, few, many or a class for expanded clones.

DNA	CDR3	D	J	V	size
TGCGCCAGCAGCTTGGAGGGGGGGAATCAGCCCCAGCATTTT	CASSLEGGNQPQHF	-	TRBJ1-5	TRBV5-1	-
TGTGCCAGCAGCTCTGGGACTAGCGGAAGATCGAACACCGGGGAGCTGTTTTTT	CASSSGTSGRSNTGELFF	TRBD2	TRBJ2-2	TRBV7-3	-
TGTGCCAGCAGGGCAGGGGGCGTCGTCGGAAAACTGTTTTTT	CASRAGGVVGKLFF	TRBD1	TRBJ1-4	TRBV6-6	-
TGTGCCAGCAGTTTTGCTGGCGGGAAACTCGATGAGCAGTTCTTC	CASSFAGGKLDEQFF	-	TRBJ2-1	TRBV28	-
TGTGCCAGCAGTTACCATCGCGGGGGGAAGACTGAAGCTTTCTTT	CASSYHRGGKTEAFF	-	TRBJ1-1	TRBV6-5	-
TGTGCCAGCAGCCAAGATCTACAAGAGACCCAGTACTTC	CASSQDLQETQYF	-	TRBJ2-5	TRBV14	once
TGTGCCAGCAGCGTAGATAGCGGGAGGAATACCCAGTACTTC	CASSVDSGRNTQYF	TRBD2	TRBJ2-5	TRBV9	-
TGTGCCTGGAGCCTAACGGGGAGTCTTGGCTACACCTTC	CAWSLTGSLGYTF	-	TRBJ1-2	TRBV30	-
TGTGCCAGCAGTAAGAGACAGGTGTACAATGAGCAGTTCTTC	CASSKRQVYNEQFF	-	TRBJ2-1	TRBV6-2/TRBV6-3	-
TGTGCCAGCAACCTAGCGGGAGCAGGCAATGAGCAGTTCTTC	CASNLAGAGNEQFF	TRBD2	TRBJ2-1	TRBV14	-
TGTGCCAGCAGCCGACAGAACTACGAGCAGTACTTC	CASSRQNYEQYF	-	TRBJ2-7	TRBV14	few
TGTGCCAGCAGCTTGGCGACAGAGAAAGAGACCCAGTACTTC	CASSLATEKETQYF	-	TRBJ2-5	TRBV5-4	-
TGTGCCAGCAGCTTACTGGGGACAGGGGACGGGAGGTTCACTGAAGCTTTCTTT	CASSLLGTGDGRFTEAFF	TRBD1	TRBJ1-1	TRBV5-5	-
TGTGCCAGCAGCTTTACAGGGGGCACTGAAGCTTTCTTT	CASSFTGGTEAFF	TRBD1	TRBJ1-1	TRBV14	-
TGCGCCAGCAGCCAAGGTCCAAGGGGGCTTGGAAACACCATATATTTT	CASSQGPRGLGNTIYF	TRBD1	TRBJ1-3	TRBV4-1	-
TGTGCCAGCAGCGAACCCGGGACAGGGTCCTTCCAAGAGACCCAGTACTTC	CASSEPGTGSFQETQYF	TRBD1	TRBJ2-5	TRBV5-5	-
TGCGCCAGCAGCATAGCGGGGGCGGGCACAGATACGCAGTATTTT	CASSIAGAGTDTQYF	TRBD2	TRBJ2-3	TRBV5-1	-
TGTGCCAGCAGCCAAGAGGGTAAGGAGTACCTGAACACTGAAGCTTTCTTT	CASSQEGKEYLNTEAFF	-	TRBJ1-1	TRBV14	-
TGTGCCAGCAGCTTGGATCCGCGGGATGCCTACGAGCAGTACTTC	CASSLDPRDAYEQYF	-	TRBJ2-7	TRBV5-5	few
TGTGCCAGCAGTTTGTCGGGGACAGGGGTTCCAACTAATGAAAAACTGTTTTTT	CASSLSGTGVPTNEKLFF	TRBD1	TRBJ1-4	TRBV27	-
TGTGCCAGCAGCCCCGGGACAGGGCGAAACACTGAAGCTTTCTTT	CASSPGTGRNTEAFF	TRBD1	TRBJ1-1	TRBV5-6	-
TGTGCCAGCAGTGAATATCTTCAGGGGGTTCAGCCCCAGCATTTT	CASSEYLQGVQPQHF	TRBD1	TRBJ1-5	TRBV2	-
TGTGCCACCAGCAGAGCTCAGGGAGGGGGTGAAAAACTGTTTTTT	CATSRAQGGGEKLFF	-	TRBJ1-4	TRBV15	-
TGCGCCAGCAGCTTGGGTGGGTTGCGGCGCGAGCAGTACTTC	CASSLGGLRREQYF	-	TRBJ2-7	TRBV5-1	-
TGCAGCGTTGAATTGACAGATGAAGCTTTCTTT	CSVELTDEAFF	-	TRBJ1-1	TRBV29-1	-
TGTGCCAGCAGCAAACACCGGGACTACCGAAAGACCCAGTACTTC	CASSKHRDYRKTQYF	-	TRBJ2-5	TRBV21-1	-
TGTGCCAGCAGCTTGACCGCCGGGACAGGGGAATACGAGCAGTACTTC	CASSLTAGTGEYEQYF	TRBD1	TRBJ2-7	TRBV11-1	-
TGTGCCAGCAGTCACGGGACAGGGGGCGGCAATCAGCCCCAGCATTTT	CASSHGTGGGNQPQHF	TRBD1	TRBJ1-5	TRBV27	-
TGTGCCAGCAGGTGGACAGGGGCGACCTCCTACGAGCAGTACTTC	CASRWTGATSYEQYF	TRBD1	TRBJ2-7	TRBV7-9	-
TGCGCCACCAAATATGGAGGGGAAGAGACCCAGTACTTC	CATKYGGEETQYF	-	TRBJ2-5	TRBV5-1	few
TGTGCCAGCAGCTTAGTATTGGGACAGGGTTATTCACCCCTCCACTTT	CASSLVLGQGYSPLHF	TRBD1	TRBJ1-6	TRBV7-2	-
TGTGCCAGCAGTGATCGGCCAGGTTTAGGCAATCAGCCCCAGCATTTT	CASSDRPGLGNQPQHF	-	TRBJ1-5	TRBV2	-
TGTGCCAGCAGCAAAGGACAGGGAAGGACTGAAGCTTTCTTT	CASSKGQGRTEAFF	TRBD1	TRBJ1-1	TRBV7-2	-
TGTGCCAGTAGTTGGGCAGGGGTCATGAACACTGAAGCTTTCTTT	CASSWAGVMNTEAFF	-	TRBJ1-1	TRBV19	-
TGCGCCAGCAGCCCGGACCCAGACAGGGAGGTAGCTTTCTTT	CASSPDPDREVAFF	TRBD1	TRBJ1-1	TRBV5-1	-
TGTGCCAGCAGCTTAATTGGCATAGAAGCTTTCTTT	CASSLIGIEAFF	-	TRBJ1-1	TRBV11-2	-
TGTGCCACCGACCAGACAGGGCGAGGTCAGCCCCAGCATTTT	CATDQTGRGQPQHF	TRBD1	TRBJ1-5	TRBV2	-
TGTGCCAGCAGAAGGGACAGCCCGGGGACCCAGTACTTC	CASRRDSPGTQYF	TRBD1	TRBJ2-5	TRBV7-2	-
TGTGCCAGCAGTTTAGGGAACATACGGGGTTATGGCTACACCTTC	CASSLGNIRGYGYTF	-	TRBJ1-2	TRBV27	-
TGTGCCAGTAGTACGATTACTAGCGGCGAATACAATGAGCAGTTCTTC	CASSTITSGEYNEQFF	TRBD2	TRBJ2-1	TRBV19	-
TGTGCCAGCACCCACGGGAACTATGGCTACACCTTC	CASTHGNYGYTF	-	TRBJ1-2	TRBV3-1/TRBV3-2	few
TGTGCCAGCAGCCCGGACAGGGCAGATACGCAGTATTTT	CASSPDRADTQYF	TRBD1	TRBJ2-3	TRBV11-3	-
TGCGCCAGCAGTGACCTGACAGGGATTCGCGGAGATGGCTACACCTTC	CASSDLTGIRGDGYTF	TRBD1	TRBJ1-2	TRBV10-1	-
TGTGCCAGCAGCTTAGTCGACAGGGGATTTGGCAATCAGCCCCAGCATTTT	CASSLVDRGFGNQPQHF	TRBD1	TRBJ1-5	TRBV7-2	-
TGTGCCAGCTCTCCTCAGGTGTACACCGGGGAGCTGTTTTTT	CASSPQVYTGELFF	-	TRBJ2-2	TRBV25-1	-
TGTGCCAGCAGCTTTTTGGAAGGCGGCTCTGGAAACACCATATATTTT	CASSFLEGGSGNTIYF	-	TRBJ1-3	TRBV7-3	-
TGTGCCAGCAGTTACGGTTCTGAGGAATACGGCTACACCTTC	CASSYGSEEYGYTF	-	TRBJ1-2	TRBV6-6	-
TGTGCCAGCAGCTCCGGGACAGGTTGGAATGAGCAGTTCTTC	CASSSGTGWNEQFF	TRBD1	TRBJ2-1	TRBV9	-
TGTGCCAGCAGCTTAATGGGACAGGAAAACTCACCCCTCCACTTT	CASSLMGQENSPLHF	TRBD1	TRBJ1-6	TRBV11-2	-
TGTGCCTGGCAGAAGATAGGGAGTGAAAAACTGTTTTTT	CAWQKIGSEKLFF	-	TRBJ1-4	TRBV30	-
TGTGCCAGCAGCCGGCCGACAGGTGGAATGAACACTGAAGCTTTCTTT	CASSRPTGGMNTEAFF	-	TRBJ1-1	TRBV3-1/TRBV3-2	-
TGTGCCAGTAGTACCTACAGCTCTGGGGCCAACGTCCTGACTTTC	CASSTYSSGANVLTF	-	TRBJ2-6	TRBV19	-
TGTGCCAGCAGGGGCCAGAGGGGACTAGCACACAATGAGCAGTTCTTC	CASRGQRGLAHNEQFF	TRBD2	TRBJ2-1	TRBV7-2	-
TGTGCCAGCAGCTTAACTCCAGGGGTGACTGAAGCTTTCTTT	CASSLTPGVTEAFF	-	TRBJ1-1	TRBV7-3	-
TGTGCCAGCGTCACAGGGTCGAACACCGGGGAGCTGTTTTTT	CASVTGSNTGELFF	-	TRBJ2-2	TRBV2	-
TGTGCCAGTAGCCCGCAGGACTATGGCTACACCTTC	CASSPQDYGYTF	-	TRBJ1-2	TRBV19	-
TGTGCCAGCAGTTACGCAGGGGGAGGCTATGGCTACACCTTC	CASSYAGGGYGYTF	TRBD1	TRBJ1-2	TRBV6-5	-
TGTGCCAGCGGTAGTTACGCCTCTAACTATGGCTACACCTTC	CASGSYASNYGYTF	-	TRBJ1-2	TRBV28	-
TGTGCCAGCAGCTTTACACGACTGTCCTACGAGCAGTACTTC	CASSFTRLSYEQYF	-	TRBJ2-7	TRBV7-2	few